The present TCR beta chain was sequenced within a study of T-cell reconstitution after alpha-beta-depleted transplantation in children. Ten or more counts support this clonotype. Unique molecular identifiers were used to barcode this TCRbeta library. MiXCR, applied by TCRdb to the PCR reads, yields one record per CDR3 protein. The sample contains around 200,000 distinct CDR3 sequences, approximately 6.6% of which appear only once. The CDR3 runs to 15 residues. V gave up 1 base and J gave up 9 bases; unmatched junction bases: 3. This material consisted of PBMCs from the stem cell graft donor, taken from the stem cell graft. This sequence was found in a human donor who donated a stem cell graft to a child with Wiskott-Aldrich syndrome. The chain carries TRBV12-3 or TRBV12-4 and TRBJ2-4; 13 positions match TRBD2. The CDR3 bases are TGTGCCAGCAGTTTAGTCGGGACTAGCGGGATCATTCAGTACTTC. Protein sequence: CASSLVGTSGIIQYF.